The clone carrying this T cell receptor beta chain has a count of ten or more. Its target is not known. Via MiXCR, TCRdb re-called the multiplex PCR reads, giving one row per CDR3 protein. The table has 150,000 to 200,000 distinct CDR3 sequences, around a third seen once. The lymph nodes were axillary draining lymph nodes from breast cancer patients. The record originates from a study of breast tumors, draining lymph nodes, adjacent tissues. Findings and caveats of the study: Tumor and nontumor repertoires were significantly more similar in luminal-like than in basal-like breast cancer. Tumor TCR diversity was below lymph nodes but above nontumor tissue. The data were judged consistent with most tumor T cells coming from lymph node and expanding in tumor.

CDR1 is SGDLS and CDR2 is YYNGEE in the germline V gene. The CDR3 runs 15 residues. Trimming removed 4 bases from V and 5 bases from J, with 18 bases in between. Sequencing was done on a sample of axillary lymph node tissue. This sequence was found in a female donor with breast cancer. Some clones in this sample may be carry-over from other donors' samples. V gene TRBV9 combines with J gene TRBJ1-2; tentative D call: TRBD1 (5 bases). Here the CDR3 reads CASSPRTDIGYGYTF. The CDR3 DNA follows: TGTGCCAGCAGCCCCCGGACGGACATAGGGTATGGCTACACCTTC.